The T cell receptor beta chain under discussion was sequenced for a study of patients and donors after allogeneic stem cell transplantation. TCRdb ran MiXCR on the RT-PCR reads and lists one entry per CDR3 protein. This sample has about 230,000 distinct CDR3 sequences, with roughly 14% found just once. The CDR3 is 12 amino acids. Per germline, CDR1 GTSNPN and CDR2 SVGIG (reference sequence). The V end lost 2 bases, the J end lost 9 bases, and 13 bases lay between the germline ends. This chain joins TRBV30 and TRBJ1-2; D not certain. Source material: blood, either unsorted or a sorted T cell fraction (not recorded which). The sequence derives from a human donor who was either an allogeneic HSCT recipient or a stem cell or donor lymphocyte infusion donor (not recorded which). It is not recorded whose cells these are; they may come from a transplant donor. Written as DNA, the CDR3 is TGTGCCTGGAGTAGGCCTCCATTGAGCTACACCTTC. The encoded protein is CAWSRPPLSYTF.